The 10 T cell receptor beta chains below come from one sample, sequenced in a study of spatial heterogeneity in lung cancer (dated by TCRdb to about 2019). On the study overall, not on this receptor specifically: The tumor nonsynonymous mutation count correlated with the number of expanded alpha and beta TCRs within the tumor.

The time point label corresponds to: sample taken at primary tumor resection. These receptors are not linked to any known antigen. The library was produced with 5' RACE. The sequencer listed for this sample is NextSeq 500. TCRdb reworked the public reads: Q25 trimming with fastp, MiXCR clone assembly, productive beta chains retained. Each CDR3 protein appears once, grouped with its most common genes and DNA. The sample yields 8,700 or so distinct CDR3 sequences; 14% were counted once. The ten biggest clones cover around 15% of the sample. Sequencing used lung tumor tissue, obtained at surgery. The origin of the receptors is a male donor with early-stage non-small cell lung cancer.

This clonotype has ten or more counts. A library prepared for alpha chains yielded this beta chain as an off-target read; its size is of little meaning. The CDR3 DNA is TGTGCCAGCGGGGTGGCGAACAGCTACGAGCAGTACTTC. Amino acid sequence: CASGVANSYEQYF. The chain uses TRBV12-3 or TRBV12-4 and TRBJ2-7; D ambiguous. This CDR3 contains 13 residues. V lost 8 bases, J lost 3 bases, and 14 bases lay in between.

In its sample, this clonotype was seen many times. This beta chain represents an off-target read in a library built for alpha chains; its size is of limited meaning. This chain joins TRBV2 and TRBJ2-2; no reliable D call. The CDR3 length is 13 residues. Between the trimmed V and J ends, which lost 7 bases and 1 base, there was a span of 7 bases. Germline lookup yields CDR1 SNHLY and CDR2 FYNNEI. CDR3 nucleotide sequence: TGTGCCAGCAACACAAGGAACACCGGGGAGCTGTTTTTT. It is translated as CASNTRNTGELFF.

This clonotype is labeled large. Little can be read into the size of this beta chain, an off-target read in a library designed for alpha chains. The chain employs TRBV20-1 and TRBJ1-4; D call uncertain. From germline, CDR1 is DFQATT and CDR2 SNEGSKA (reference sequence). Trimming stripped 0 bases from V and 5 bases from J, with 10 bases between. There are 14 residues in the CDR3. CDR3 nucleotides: TGCAGTGCTAGAGATGTGAACGGGAATGAAAAACTGTTTTTT. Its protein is CSARDVNGNEKLFF.

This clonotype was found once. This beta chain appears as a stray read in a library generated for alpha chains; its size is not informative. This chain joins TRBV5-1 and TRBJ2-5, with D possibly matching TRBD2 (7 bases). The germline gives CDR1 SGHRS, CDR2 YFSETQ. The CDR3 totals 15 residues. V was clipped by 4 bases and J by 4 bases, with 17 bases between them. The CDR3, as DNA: TGCGCCAGCAGCCACCTAACGGGGGGCAGAGAGACCCAGTACTTC. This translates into CASSHLTGGRETQYF.

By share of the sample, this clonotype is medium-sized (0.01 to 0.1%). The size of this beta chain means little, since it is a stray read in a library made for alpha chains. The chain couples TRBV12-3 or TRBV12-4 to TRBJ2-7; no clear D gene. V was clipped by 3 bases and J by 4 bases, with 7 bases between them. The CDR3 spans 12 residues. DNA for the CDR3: TGTGCCAGCAGTTTGTATAAGTACGAGCAGTACTTC. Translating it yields CASSLYKYEQYF.

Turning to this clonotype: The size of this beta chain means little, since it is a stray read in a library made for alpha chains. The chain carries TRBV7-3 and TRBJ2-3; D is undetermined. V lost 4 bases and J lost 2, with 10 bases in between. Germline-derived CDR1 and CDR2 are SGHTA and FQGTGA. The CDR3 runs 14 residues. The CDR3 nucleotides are TGTGCCAGCAGCTCCTTCAGCCCCACAGATACGCAGTATTTT. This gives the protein CASSSFSPTDTQYF.

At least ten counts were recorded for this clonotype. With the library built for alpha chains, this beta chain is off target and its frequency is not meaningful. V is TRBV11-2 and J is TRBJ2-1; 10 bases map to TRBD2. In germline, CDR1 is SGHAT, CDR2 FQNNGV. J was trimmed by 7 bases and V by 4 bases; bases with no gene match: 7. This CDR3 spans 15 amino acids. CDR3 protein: CASSSLAGGRNEQFF. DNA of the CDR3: TGTGCCAGCAGCTCCTTAGCGGGAGGCCGGAATGAGCAGTTCTTC.

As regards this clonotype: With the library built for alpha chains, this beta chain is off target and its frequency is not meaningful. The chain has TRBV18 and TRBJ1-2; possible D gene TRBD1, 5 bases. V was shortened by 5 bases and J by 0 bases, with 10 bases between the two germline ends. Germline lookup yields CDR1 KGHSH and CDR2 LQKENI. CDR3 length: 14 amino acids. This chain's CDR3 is CASSADSSNYGYTF. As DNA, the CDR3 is TGTGCCAGCTCAGCCGACAGCTCTAACTATGGCTACACCTTC.

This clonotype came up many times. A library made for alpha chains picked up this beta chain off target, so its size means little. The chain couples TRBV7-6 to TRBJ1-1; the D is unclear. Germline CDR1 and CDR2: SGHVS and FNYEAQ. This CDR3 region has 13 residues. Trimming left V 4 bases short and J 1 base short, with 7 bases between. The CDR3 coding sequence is TGTGCCAGCAGCTCGCCACCGAACACTGAAGCTTTCTTT. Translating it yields CASSSPPNTEAFF.

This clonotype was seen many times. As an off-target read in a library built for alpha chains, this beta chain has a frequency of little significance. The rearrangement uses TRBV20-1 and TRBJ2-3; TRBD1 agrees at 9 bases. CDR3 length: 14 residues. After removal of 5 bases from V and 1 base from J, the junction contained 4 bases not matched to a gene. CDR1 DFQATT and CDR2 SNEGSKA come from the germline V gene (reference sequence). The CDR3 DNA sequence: TGCAGTGCTCCGGACAGGGGTCGCACAGATACGCAGTATTTT. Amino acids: CSAPDRGRTDTQYF.